This is a list of T cell receptor beta chains from one sample in a study of blood T cell repertoires in COVID-19. The protocol was immunoSEQ multiplex PCR, while the TCRdb copy is restricted to in-frame clones and leaves out a portion. The sample carries roughly 120,000 clones, over 65% recorded once. Specimen: peripheral blood. The receptor source for this set is a man between 25 and 39 years old with acute or convalescent COVID-19. The CDR3 runs from the conserved cysteine through the conserved F or W. A D gene is named only where the DNA matches it firmly. Size values are once, few and many counts, or a class for expanded clones, and some rows have none.

abundance	d_gene	v_gene	j_gene	CDR3nt	CDR3aa
.	.	TRBV4-1	TRBJ1-5	TGCGCCAGCAGCCAAGACAGGGCGAATCAGCCCCAGCATTTT	CASSQDRANQPQHF
.	.	TRBV4-1	TRBJ1-2	TGCGCCAGCAGCCTACGACGAGACAGGAACTATGGCTACACCTTC	CASSLRRDRNYGYTF
.	.	TRBV7-2	TRBJ1-1	TGTGCCAGCAGCTTTGGGGAGCGGCTTAACACTGAAGCTTTCTTT	CASSFGERLNTEAFF
.	.	TRBV7-9	TRBJ2-2	TGTGCCAGCAGCTTAGCCTTACCGGGGTACACCGGGGAGCTGTTTTTT	CASSLALPGYTGELFF
.	TRBD1	TRBV6-5	TRBJ1-6	TGTGCCAGCAGGGGACCGGGACAGCATCAATCACCCCTCCACTTT	CASRGPGQHQSPLHF
.	TRBD2	TRBV5-1	TRBJ2-2	TGCGCCAGCAGCTCGAGACTAGCTCCCGGGGAGCTGTTTTTT	CASSSRLAPGELFF
.	TRBD1	TRBV7-9	TRBJ1-2	TGTGCCAGCAGCCTCACGGGACAGGGGGCCCACACCTTC	CASSLTGQGAHTF
.	.	TRBV3-1/TRBV3-2	TRBJ1-5	TGTGCCAGCAGCCAAGTATCAGGGATTAATCAGCCCCAGCATTTT	CASSQVSGINQPQHF
.	.	TRBV29-1	TRBJ2-7	TGCAGCGTTGAATGGTGGGGCCAGGGGTCAGGCGAGCAGTACTTC	CSVEWWGQGSGEQYF
.	.	TRBV5-1	TRBJ1-1	TGCGCCAGCAGCATCACAGCCCAGAACACTGAAGCTTTCTTT	CASSITAQNTEAFF
once	TRBD1	TRBV19	TRBJ1-6	TGTGCCAGTAGACCTGGACAGGGATATAATTCACCCCTCCACTTT	CASRPGQGYNSPLHF
.	.	TRBV6-6	TRBJ2-1	TGTGCCAGCAGTTACCGTAGGACGGACAACAATGAGCAGTTCTTC	CASSYRRTDNNEQFF
.	TRBD1	TRBV7-3	TRBJ2-2	TGTGCCAGCAGCCTGGGACAGCTGCCCGGGGAGCTGTTTTTT	CASSLGQLPGELFF
.	.	TRBV10-3	TRBJ2-2	TGTGCCATCGGGGGGAGTCTTAACACCGGGGAGCTGTTTTTT	CAIGGSLNTGELFF
.	.	TRBV6-2/TRBV6-3	TRBJ2-1	TGTGCCAGCAGTTACTCGTACGACAGGGAGCAGTTCTTC	CASSYSYDREQFF
.	TRBD2	TRBV11-2	TRBJ2-1	TGTGCCAGCAGCTTCCAAACACCAGCGGGGCATGAGCAGTTCTTC	CASSFQTPAGHEQFF
.	TRBD2	TRBV7-2	TRBJ2-1	TGTGCCAGCAGCTCCAAAAAACGACTAGCGCCGGACCTCTACAATGAGCAGTTCTTC	CASSSKKRLAPDLYNEQFF
.	TRBD1	TRBV9	TRBJ1-2	TGTGCCAGCAGCGGGACAGGATGGTATGGCTACACCTTC	CASSGTGWYGYTF
few	.	TRBV7-8	TRBJ2-1	TGTGCCAGCAGCCCCGGGAAACAGGGTCACTACAATGAGCAGTTCTTC	CASSPGKQGHYNEQFF
.	TRBD2	TRBV9	TRBJ2-3	TGTGCCAGCAGCGTAGAGGCTAGCGGGAGTGCGGGTACGCAGTATTTT	CASSVEASGSAGTQYF
.	.	TRBV7-9	TRBJ2-5	TGTGCCAGCAGCTCTCCACTAGCTAGAGTGGAGACCCAGTACTTC	CASSSPLARVETQYF
.	.	TRBV15	TRBJ2-5	TGTGCCACCAGCACAGGGGGAGGAGAGACCCAGTACTTC	CATSTGGGETQYF